This record concerns one T cell receptor (beta chain) sequence. Antigen specificity is unknown. Use of 60 Vbeta and 13 Jbeta primers characterized the PCR. Original data processing: An analysis that came later counted 80 million or so unique TCR beta chains, around 12 million shared. Here immunoSEQ multiplex PCR was the method, and the copy in TCRdb shows in-frame clones only, minus some. The D gene and trimming were derived from the DNA, and the V and J assignments and clone size from that table. Counted here are more than 80,000 clones, 75% occurring once; the ten biggest clones make up over 2%. This entry comes from a study of cytomegalovirus exposure and HLA in healthy donors. Regarding the study as a whole: The study designated 150 or so TCR beta chains cytomegalovirus-associated.

The TCR comes from a man aged 40-55 years in good health and CMV-seronegative. The sequenced sample consisted of PBMCs.

CDR3 DNA sequence: TGTGCCAGCAGCTTGGATACTAGCGGGGAGAGTTACAATGAGCAGTTCTTC. It specifies CASSLDTSGESYNEQFF. The chain is built from TRBV5-4 and TRBJ2-1, with 10 bases that match TRBD2. V was clipped by 0 bases and J by 4 bases; unmatched bases: 7. The V gene's germline CDR1 is SGHNT and CDR2 YYREEE (reference sequence). This CDR3 has 17 residues.